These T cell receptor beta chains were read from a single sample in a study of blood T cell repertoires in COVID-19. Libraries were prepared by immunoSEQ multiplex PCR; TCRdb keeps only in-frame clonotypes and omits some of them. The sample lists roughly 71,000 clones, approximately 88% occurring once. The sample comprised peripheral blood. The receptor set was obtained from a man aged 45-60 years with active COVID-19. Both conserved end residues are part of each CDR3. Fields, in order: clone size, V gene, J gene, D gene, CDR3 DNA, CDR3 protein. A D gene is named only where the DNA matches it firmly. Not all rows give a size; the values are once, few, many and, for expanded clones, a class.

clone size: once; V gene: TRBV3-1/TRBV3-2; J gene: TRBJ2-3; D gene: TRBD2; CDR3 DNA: TGTGCCAGCAGCCATGGGACTAGCGGGGGGTTCACAGATACGCAGTATTTT; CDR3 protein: CASSHGTSGGFTDTQYF
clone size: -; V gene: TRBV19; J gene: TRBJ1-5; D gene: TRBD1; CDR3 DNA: TGTGCCAGTAGAACGACAGGGGGCGGCCAGCCCCAGCATTTT; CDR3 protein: CASRTTGGGQPQHF
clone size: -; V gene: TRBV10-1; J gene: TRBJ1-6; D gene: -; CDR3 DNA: TGCGCCAGCTCGACAACCCCAGGCAATTCACCCCTCCACTTT; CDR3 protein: CASSTTPGNSPLHF
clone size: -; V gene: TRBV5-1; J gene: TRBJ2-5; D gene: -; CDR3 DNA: TGCGCCAGCACTCCGGACATCCAAGAGACCCAGTACTTC; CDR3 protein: CASTPDIQETQYF
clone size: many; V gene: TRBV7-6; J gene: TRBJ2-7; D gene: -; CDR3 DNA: TGTGCCAGCAGCTTTGAGGGCTCCTACGAGCAGTACTTC; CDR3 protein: CASSFEGSYEQYF
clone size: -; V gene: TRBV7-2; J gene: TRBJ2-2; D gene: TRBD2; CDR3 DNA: TGTGCCAGCAGCTTAGTTGGGCTAGCGGGGAGGAACACCGGGGAGCTGTTTTTT; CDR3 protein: CASSLVGLAGRNTGELFF
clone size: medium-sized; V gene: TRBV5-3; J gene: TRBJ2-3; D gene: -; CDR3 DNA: TGTGCCGGGGCGGGGTGCACAGATACGCAGTATTTT; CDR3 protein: CAGAGCTDTQYF
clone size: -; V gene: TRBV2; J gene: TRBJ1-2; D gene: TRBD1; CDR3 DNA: TGTGCCAGCAGACCCGGGACAGGGATCGCTAACTATGGCTACACCTTC; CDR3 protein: CASRPGTGIANYGYTF
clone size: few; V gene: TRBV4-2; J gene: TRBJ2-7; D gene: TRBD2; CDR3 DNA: TGTGCCAGCAGCCAAGACGAGGCGGGGGGATCCTACGAGCAGTACTTC; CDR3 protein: CASSQDEAGGSYEQYF
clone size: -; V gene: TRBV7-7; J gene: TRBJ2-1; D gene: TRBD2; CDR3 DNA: TGTGCTAGCAGCTTATTAGCGGGAGCTGCCTACAATGAGCAGTTCTTC; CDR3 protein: CASSLLAGAAYNEQFF